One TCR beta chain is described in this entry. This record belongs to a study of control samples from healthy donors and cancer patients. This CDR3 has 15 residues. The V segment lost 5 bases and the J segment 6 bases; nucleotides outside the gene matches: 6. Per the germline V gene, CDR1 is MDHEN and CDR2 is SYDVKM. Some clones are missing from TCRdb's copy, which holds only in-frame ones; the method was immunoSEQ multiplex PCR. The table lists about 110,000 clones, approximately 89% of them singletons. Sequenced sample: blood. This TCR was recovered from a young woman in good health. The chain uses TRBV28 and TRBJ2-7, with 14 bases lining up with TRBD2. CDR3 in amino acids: CASSIGTSGSTEQYF. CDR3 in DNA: TGTGCCAGCAGTATCGGGACTAGCGGGAGTACCGAGCAGTACTTC.